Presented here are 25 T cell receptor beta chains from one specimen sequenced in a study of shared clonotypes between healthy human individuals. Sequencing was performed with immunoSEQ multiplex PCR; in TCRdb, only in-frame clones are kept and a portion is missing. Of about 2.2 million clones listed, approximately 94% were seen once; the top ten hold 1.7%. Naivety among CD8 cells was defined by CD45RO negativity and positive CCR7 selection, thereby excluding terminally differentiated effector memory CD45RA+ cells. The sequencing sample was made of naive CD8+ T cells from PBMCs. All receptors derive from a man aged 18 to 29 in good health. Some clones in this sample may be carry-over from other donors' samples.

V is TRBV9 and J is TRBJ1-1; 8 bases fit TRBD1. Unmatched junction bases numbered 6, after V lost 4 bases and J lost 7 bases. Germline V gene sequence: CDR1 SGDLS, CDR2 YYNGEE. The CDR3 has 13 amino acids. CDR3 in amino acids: CASSRTGGHEAFF. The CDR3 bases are TGTGCCAGCAGCCGCACAGGGGGGCATGAAGCTTTCTTT.

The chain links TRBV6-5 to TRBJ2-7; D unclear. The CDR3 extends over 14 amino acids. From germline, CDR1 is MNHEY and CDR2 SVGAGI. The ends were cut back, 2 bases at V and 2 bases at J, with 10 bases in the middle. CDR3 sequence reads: CASSYVTGPYEQYF. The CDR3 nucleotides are TGTGCCAGCAGTTACGTGACGGGCCCCTACGAGCAGTACTTC.

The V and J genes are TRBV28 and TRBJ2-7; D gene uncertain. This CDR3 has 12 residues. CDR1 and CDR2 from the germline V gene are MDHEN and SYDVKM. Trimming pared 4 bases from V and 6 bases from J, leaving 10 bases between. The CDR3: CASSSFRGEQYF. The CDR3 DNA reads TGTGCCAGCAGTTCCTTTCGTGGCGAGCAGTACTTC. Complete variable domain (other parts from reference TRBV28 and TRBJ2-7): DVKVTQSSRYLVKRTGEKVFLECVQDMDHENMFWYRQDPGLGLRLIYFSYDVKMKEKGDIPEGYSVSREKKERFSLILESASTNQTSMYLCASSSFRGEQYFGPGTRLTVT.

CDR3: CASSHGTSGGYEQYF. CDR3 nucleotides: TGCGCCAGCAGCCACGGGACTAGCGGGGGATACGAGCAGTACTTC. The chain recombines TRBV4-3 with TRBJ2-7; 14 bases fit TRBD2. Germline assignment: CDR1 LGHNA and CDR2 YSLEER. The junction had 2 bases not matched to a gene; V was cut back by 3 bases and J by 4 bases. CDR3 length equals 15 residues.

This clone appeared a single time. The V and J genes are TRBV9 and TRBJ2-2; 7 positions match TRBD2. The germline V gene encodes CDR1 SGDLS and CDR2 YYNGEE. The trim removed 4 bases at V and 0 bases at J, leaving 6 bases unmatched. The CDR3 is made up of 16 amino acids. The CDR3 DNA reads TGTGCCAGCAGCACGAGAGCGGGACCGAACACCGGGGAGCTGTTTTTT. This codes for CASSTRAGPNTGELFF.

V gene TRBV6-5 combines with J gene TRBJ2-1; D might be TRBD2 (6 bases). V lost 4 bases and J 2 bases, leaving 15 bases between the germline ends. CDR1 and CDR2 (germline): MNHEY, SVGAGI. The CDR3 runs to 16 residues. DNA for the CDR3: TGTGCCAGCAGTTCCGGCTGGGAGGCTACCTACAATGAGCAGTTCTTC. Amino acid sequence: CASSSGWEATYNEQFF.

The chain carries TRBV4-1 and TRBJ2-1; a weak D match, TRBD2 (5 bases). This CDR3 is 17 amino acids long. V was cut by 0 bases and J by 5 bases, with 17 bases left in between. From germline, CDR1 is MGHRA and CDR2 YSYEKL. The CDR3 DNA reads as TGCGCCAGCAGCCAAGAATTAAGCTCCCTCGGGGACAATGAGCAGTTCTTC. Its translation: CASSQELSSLGDNEQFF.

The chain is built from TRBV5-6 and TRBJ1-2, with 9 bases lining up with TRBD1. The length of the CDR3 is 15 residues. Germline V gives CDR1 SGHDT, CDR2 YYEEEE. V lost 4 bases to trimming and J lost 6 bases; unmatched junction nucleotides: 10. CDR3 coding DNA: TGTGCCAGCAGCCATGGACAGGGGTTTATAGATGGCTACACCTTC. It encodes CASSHGQGFIDGYTF.

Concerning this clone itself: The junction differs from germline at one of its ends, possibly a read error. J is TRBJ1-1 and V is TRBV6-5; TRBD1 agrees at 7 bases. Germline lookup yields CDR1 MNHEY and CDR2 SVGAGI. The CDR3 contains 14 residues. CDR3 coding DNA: TGTGCCATCAGTGAGCCGACGACAGGGTCTGAAGCTTTCTTT. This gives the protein CAISEPTTGSEAFF.

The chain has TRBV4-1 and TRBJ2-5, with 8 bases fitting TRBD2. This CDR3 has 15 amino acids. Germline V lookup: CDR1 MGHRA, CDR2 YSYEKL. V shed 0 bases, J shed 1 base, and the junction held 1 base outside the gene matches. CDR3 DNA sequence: TGCGCCAGCAGCCAAGATACTAGCGGCCAAGAGACCCAGTACTTC. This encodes CASSQDTSGQETQYF.

The CDR3 DNA follows: TGTGCCTGGAGTGAGTTTGAACAGCGAAGGGGAGGGAACACTGAAGCTTTCTTT. It is translated as CAWSEFEQRRGGNTEAFF. The gene calls are TRBV30 and TRBJ1-1, with D perhaps TRBD1 (5 bases). Looked up from germline, CDR1 is GTSNPN and CDR2 is SVGIG (reference sequence). The V end lost 1 base, the J end lost 1 base, and 22 bases lay between the germline ends. The CDR3 consists of 18 residues.

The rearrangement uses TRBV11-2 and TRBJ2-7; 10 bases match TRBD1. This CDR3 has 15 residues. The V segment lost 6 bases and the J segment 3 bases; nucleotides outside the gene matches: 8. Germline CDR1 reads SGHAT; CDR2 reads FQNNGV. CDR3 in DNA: TGTGCCAGCAGTGCCCCGGGACAGGGGCTCTACGAGCAGTACTTC. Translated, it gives CASSAPGQGLYEQYF.

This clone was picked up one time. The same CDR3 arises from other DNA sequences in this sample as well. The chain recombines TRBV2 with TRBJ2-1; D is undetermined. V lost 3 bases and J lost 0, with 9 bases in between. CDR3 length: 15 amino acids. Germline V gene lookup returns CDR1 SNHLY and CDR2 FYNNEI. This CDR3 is CASSDGGSSYNEQFF. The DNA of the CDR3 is TGTGCCAGCAGTGATGGTGGTAGCTCCTACAATGAGCAGTTCTTC.

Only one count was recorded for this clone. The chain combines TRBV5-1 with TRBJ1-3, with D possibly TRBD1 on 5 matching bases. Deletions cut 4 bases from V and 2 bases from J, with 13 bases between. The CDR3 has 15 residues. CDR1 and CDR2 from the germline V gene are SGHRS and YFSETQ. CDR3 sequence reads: CASSIRDGTGNTIYF. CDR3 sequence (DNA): TGCGCCAGCAGCATCCGGGACGGAACTGGAAACACCATATATTTT.

The CDR3 loop is CASSQGSGSTDTQYF. The CDR3 DNA reads TGCGCCAGCAGCCAAGGGAGCGGGAGCACAGATACGCAGTATTTT. The V call is TRBV4-1, the J call TRBJ2-3; tentatively, D is TRBD2 (6 bases). The CDR3 consists of 15 residues. CDR1 is MGHRA, CDR2 YSYEKL, per germline. V shed 1 base and J shed 0 bases, with 8 bases lying between them.

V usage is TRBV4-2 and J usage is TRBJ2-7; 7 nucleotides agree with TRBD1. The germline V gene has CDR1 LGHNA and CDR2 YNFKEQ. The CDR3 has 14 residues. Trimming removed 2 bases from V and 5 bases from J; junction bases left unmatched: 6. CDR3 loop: CASSQRLQGDEQYF. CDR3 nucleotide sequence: TGTGCCAGCAGCCAAAGGTTGCAGGGGGACGAGCAGTACTTC.

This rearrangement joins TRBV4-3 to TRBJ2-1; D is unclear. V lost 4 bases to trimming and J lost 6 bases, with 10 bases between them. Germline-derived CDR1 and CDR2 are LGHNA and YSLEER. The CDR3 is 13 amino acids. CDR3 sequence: CASSPFAGNEQFF. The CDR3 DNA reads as TGCGCCAGCAGCCCATTCGCCGGCAATGAGCAGTTCTTC.

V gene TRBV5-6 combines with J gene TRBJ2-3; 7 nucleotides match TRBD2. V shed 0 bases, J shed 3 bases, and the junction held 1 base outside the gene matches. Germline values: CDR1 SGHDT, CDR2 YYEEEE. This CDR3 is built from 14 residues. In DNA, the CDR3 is TGTGCCAGCAGCTTGGCGGGAGGAACAGATACGCAGTATTTT. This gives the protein CASSLAGGTDTQYF.

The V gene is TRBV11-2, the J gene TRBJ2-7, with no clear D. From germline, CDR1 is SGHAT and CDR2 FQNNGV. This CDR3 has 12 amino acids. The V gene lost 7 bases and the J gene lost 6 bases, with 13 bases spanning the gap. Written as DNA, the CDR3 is TGTGCCAGCACCACACCCTCGGGCGAGCAGTACTTC. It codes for CASTTPSGEQYF.

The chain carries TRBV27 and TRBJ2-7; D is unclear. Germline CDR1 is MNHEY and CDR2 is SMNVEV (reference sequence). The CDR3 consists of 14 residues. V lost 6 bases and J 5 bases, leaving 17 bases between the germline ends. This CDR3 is CASRVGLRVNEQYF. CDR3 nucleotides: TGTGCCAGCAGGGTGGGATTGCGCGTTAACGAGCAGTACTTC.

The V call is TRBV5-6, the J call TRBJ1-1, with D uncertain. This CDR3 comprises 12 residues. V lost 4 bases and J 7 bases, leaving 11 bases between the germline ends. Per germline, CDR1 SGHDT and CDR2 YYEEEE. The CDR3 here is CASSLVNREAFF. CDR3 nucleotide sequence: TGTGCCAGCAGCCTAGTAAACCGTGAAGCTTTCTTT.

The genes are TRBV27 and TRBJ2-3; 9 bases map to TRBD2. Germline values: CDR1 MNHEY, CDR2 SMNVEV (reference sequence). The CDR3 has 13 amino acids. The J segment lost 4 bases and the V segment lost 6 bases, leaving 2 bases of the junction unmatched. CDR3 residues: CASRERGADTQYF. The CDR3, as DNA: TGTGCCAGCAGGGAGCGGGGGGCAGATACGCAGTATTTT.

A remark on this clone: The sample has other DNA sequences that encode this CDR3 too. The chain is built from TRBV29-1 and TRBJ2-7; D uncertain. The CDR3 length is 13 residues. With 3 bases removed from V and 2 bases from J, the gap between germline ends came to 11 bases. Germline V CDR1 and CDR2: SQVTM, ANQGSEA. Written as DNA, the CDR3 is TGCAGCGTTGAGGAACCCCTGGCCTACGAGCAGTACTTC. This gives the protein CSVEEPLAYEQYF.

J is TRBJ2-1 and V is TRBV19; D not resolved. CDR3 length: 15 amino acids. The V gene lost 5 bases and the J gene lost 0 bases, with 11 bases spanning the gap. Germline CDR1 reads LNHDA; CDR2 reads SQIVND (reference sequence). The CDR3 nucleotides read TGTGCCAGTAGTGACGGGCGGAGCTCCTACAATGAGCAGTTCTTC. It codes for CASSDGRSSYNEQFF.

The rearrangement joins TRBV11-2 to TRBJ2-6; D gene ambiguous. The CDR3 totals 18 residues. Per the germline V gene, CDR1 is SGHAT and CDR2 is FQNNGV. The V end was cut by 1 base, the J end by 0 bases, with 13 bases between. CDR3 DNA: TGTGCCAGCAGCTTAGGTGCAGTCGACCGCTCTGGGGCCAACGTCCTGACTTTC. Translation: CASSLGAVDRSGANVLTF.